A single T cell receptor beta chain is shown here with its context. Method: immunoSEQ multiplex PCR; TCRdb's copy keeps in-frame clones and lacks some. Among over 35,000 clones, 85% to 90% were seen once, and the ten largest hold approximately 0.51%. The entry originates in a study of OX40 agonist ivuxolimab in advanced cancers. Deletions cut 6 bases from V and 0 bases from J, with 11 bases between. This CDR3 region has 14 residues. Germline loops: CDR1 SNHLY, CDR2 FYNNEI. The specimen was CD4+ or CD8+ T cells sorted from blood, collected in a trial of the OX40 agonist ivuxolimab. The chain is built from TRBV2 and TRBJ1-1, with D possibly matching TRBD1 (5 bases). This receptor was obtained from an adult with an advanced solid tumor such as melanoma, head and neck, liver or kidney cancer. The CDR3 reads CASSRGWVNTEAFF. CDR3 coding DNA: TGTGCCAGCAGCCGGGGGTGGGTGAACACTGAAGCTTTCTTT.